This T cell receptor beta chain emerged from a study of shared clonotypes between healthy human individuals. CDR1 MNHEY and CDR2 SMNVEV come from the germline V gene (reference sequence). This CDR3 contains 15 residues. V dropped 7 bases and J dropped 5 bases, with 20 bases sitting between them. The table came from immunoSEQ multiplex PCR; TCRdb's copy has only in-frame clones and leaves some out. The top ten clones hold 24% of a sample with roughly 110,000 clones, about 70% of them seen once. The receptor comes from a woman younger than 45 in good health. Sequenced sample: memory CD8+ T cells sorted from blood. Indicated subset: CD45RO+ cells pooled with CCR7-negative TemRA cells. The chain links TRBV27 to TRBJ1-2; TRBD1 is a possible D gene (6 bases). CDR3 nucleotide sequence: TGTGCCAGCACCCTAAAGGGGGGAGGTTTTTATGGCTACACCTTC. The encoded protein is CASTLKGGGFYGYTF.